The 24 T cell receptor beta chains given below trace back to one sample, sequenced in a study of T cell responses to AZD1222 COVID-19 vaccine. TCRdb keeps only in-frame clones here, not all; method: immunoSEQ multiplex PCR. Found here are about 180,000 clones, 80% to 90% of them singletons; the top ten hold about 0.53%. This specimen consisted of peripheral blood, obtained on day 0 of AZD1222 vaccination. The receptor source for this set is an adult in good health.

The V gene is TRBV11-2, the J gene TRBJ1-4; D may be TRBD1 (5 bases). CDR3 size: 15 residues. The V end was cut by 6 bases, the J end by 6 bases, with 17 bases between. Germline V lookup: CDR1 SGHAT, CDR2 FQNNGV. The CDR3 bases are TGTGCCAGCAGACCCACTGGGACTGCGCATGAAAAACTGTTTTTT. It encodes CASRPTGTAHEKLFF. The whole variable domain, filled in from reference TRBV11-2 and TRBJ1-4, reads EAGVAQSPRYKIIEKRQSVAFWCNPISGHATLYWYQQILGQGPKLLIQFQNNGVVDDSQLPKDRFSAERLKGVDSTLKIQPAKLEDSAVYLCASRPTGTAHEKLFFGSGTQLSVL.

On this clone: In the same sample, other DNA sequences code for this CDR3. V and J are TRBV9 and TRBJ2-7; D might be TRBD2 (6 bases). With 0 bases removed from V and 7 bases from J, the gap between germline ends came to 11 bases. The V gene's germline CDR1 is SGDLS and CDR2 YYNGEE. The CDR3 loop spans 13 amino acids. CDR3: CASSVVGSGEQYF. Here the CDR3 DNA reads TGTGCCAGCAGCGTAGTTGGTAGCGGAGAGCAGTACTTC.

The V gene is TRBV30, the J gene TRBJ1-1; a possible D gene is TRBD1 (5 bases). Germline CDR1 is GTSNPN and CDR2 is SVGIG (reference sequence). The CDR3 has 13 amino acids. The germline V and J ends were trimmed by 3 bases and 5 bases, with 13 bases remaining between them. The CDR3 loop reads CAWRVRVDTEAFF. Here the CDR3 DNA reads TGTGCCTGGAGGGTCAGGGTTGATACTGAAGCTTTCTTT.

This clone showed up just once. The chain carries TRBV11-2 and TRBJ2-3, with a tentative D call TRBD1 (5 bases). The germline V and J ends were trimmed by 5 bases and 1 base, with 7 bases remaining between them. CDR3 length equals 13 residues. The germline V gene encodes CDR1 SGHAT and CDR2 FQNNGV. For the CDR3, the DNA is TGTGCCAGCAGCATGACAGGCACAGATACGCAGTATTTT. This translates into CASSMTGTDTQYF.

V and J are TRBV7-6 and TRBJ1-1; D uncertain. V was pared by 2 bases and J by 6 bases, with 16 bases between. The CDR3 loop spans 15 amino acids. CDR1 is SGHVS and CDR2 is FNYEAQ in the germline V gene. Here the CDR3 DNA reads TGTGCCAGCAGCTTAAGAGTGACGGGCGGGGCTGAAGCTTTCTTT. Its translation: CASSLRVTGGAEAFF.

The chain has TRBV12-3 or TRBV12-4 and TRBJ1-5; a possible D gene is TRBD1 (6 bases). The ends were cut back, 5 bases at V and 4 bases at J, with 6 bases in the middle. This CDR3 has 12 residues. The CDR3 sequence is CASSTGNQPQHF. The CDR3 nucleotides are TGTGCCAGCAGTACAGGGAATCAGCCCCAGCATTTT.

The chain's CDR3 is CASSSNRLGPQSTIYF. Written as DNA, the CDR3 is TGTGCCAGCAGCTCTAACCGTTTAGGACCCCAGAGCACCATATATTTT. The V gene is TRBV7-2, the J gene TRBJ1-3; D is undetermined. The V gene's germline CDR1 is SGHTA and CDR2 FQGNSA. The CDR3 is 16 amino acids. Trimming took off 4 bases at V and 9 bases at J, with 22 bases between the two ends.

This chain links TRBV19 with TRBJ1-5, with D maybe TRBD1 (5 bases). The CDR3 is made up of 15 amino acids. With 4 bases removed from V and 4 bases from J, the gap between germline ends came to 14 bases. CDR1 and CDR2 (germline): LNHDA, SQIVND (reference sequence). CDR3 nucleotides: TGTGCCAGTAGTAAAGGAGGAGGGGTTAATCAGCCCCAGCATTTT. Protein sequence: CASSKGGGVNQPQHF.

The rearrangement links TRBV19 to TRBJ1-1; D is uncertain. Trimming cost V 3 bases and J 4 bases, with 6 bases left between them. CDR1 is LNHDA and CDR2 is SQIVND in the germline V gene (reference sequence). The CDR3 is 12 residues long. The CDR3 region is CASSMRSTEAFF. The DNA of the CDR3 is TGTGCCAGTAGTATGCGGTCCACTGAAGCTTTCTTT.

This clone was found once. The chain uses TRBV5-6 and TRBJ2-7; D is possibly TRBD1 (6 bases). The germline gives CDR1 SGHDT, CDR2 YYEEEE. V dropped 1 base and J dropped 10 bases, with 15 bases sitting between them. This CDR3 spans 13 amino acids. Written as DNA, the CDR3 is TGTGCCAGCAGCTTGAGACAGGTGGAGGCCCAGTACTTC. Protein: CASSLRQVEAQYF.

The chain has TRBV5-1 and TRBJ1-4; the D gene is possibly TRBD1 (6 bases). The germline V and J ends were trimmed by 0 bases and 6 bases, with 9 bases remaining between them. Germline V gives CDR1 SGHRS, CDR2 YFSETQ. The CDR3 loop spans 14 amino acids. The CDR3, as DNA: TGCGCCAGCAGCTTGGGACAGGAGTATGAAAAACTGTTTTTT. It specifies CASSLGQEYEKLFF.

The rearrangement links TRBV3-1 (or the pseudogene TRBV3-2) to TRBJ1-5; D remains ambiguous. Germline lookup yields CDR1 LGHDT and CDR2 YNNKEL (reference sequence). This CDR3 is 15 amino acids long. With 1 base removed from V and 0 bases from J, the gap between germline ends came to 7 bases. CDR3 in DNA: TGTGCCAGCAGCCAAGCCGGTTATAGCAATCAGCCCCAGCATTTT. Protein: CASSQAGYSNQPQHF.

The rearrangement uses TRBV7-3 and TRBJ2-5; D is ambiguous. Trimming stripped 3 bases from V and 5 bases from J, with 10 bases between. The germline CDR1 and CDR2 sequences are SGHTA and FQGTGA. The CDR3 spans 13 residues. The CDR3 bases are TGTGCCAGCAGCTTTCTACTCGGGGAGACCCAGTACTTC. It codes for CASSFLLGETQYF.

The J gene is TRBJ1-2, the V gene TRBV10-2, with a weak D call TRBD1 (6 bases). CDR1 and CDR2 (germline): WSHSY, SAAADI. Trimming removed 4 bases from V and 4 bases from J, with 10 bases in between. This CDR3 has 13 residues. Written as DNA, the CDR3 is TGCGCCAGCAGTGTTGCCAGGGGCTATGGCTACACCTTC. Amino acids: CASSVARGYGYTF.

The chain couples TRBV3-1 (or the pseudogene TRBV3-2) to TRBJ1-1; D possibly corresponds to TRBD1 (6 bases). V was cut by 6 bases and J by 5 bases, with 16 bases left in between. This CDR3 has 14 residues. CDR1 is LGHDT and CDR2 is YNNKEL in the germline V gene (reference sequence). CDR3 sequence: CASREGGARTEAFF. Here the CDR3 DNA reads TGTGCCAGCAGGGAGGGGGGGGCTAGGACTGAAGCTTTCTTT.

V usage is TRBV11-2 and J usage is TRBJ2-5, with D hard to call. Trimming shortened V by 0 bases and J by 5 bases, and 10 bases separated the two germline ends. Germline loops: CDR1 SGHAT, CDR2 FQNNGV. This CDR3 is 14 amino acids long. Written as DNA, the CDR3 is TGTGCCAGCAGCTTAGATCACTCAACGGAGACCCAGTACTTC. Residues: CASSLDHSTETQYF.

J is TRBJ1-4 and V is TRBV30; D is unclear. The germline CDR1 and CDR2 sequences are GTSNPN and SVGIG (reference sequence). The CDR3 covers 19 residues. V lost 0 bases and J lost 0, with 20 bases in between. For the CDR3, the DNA is TGTGCCTGGAGTGTACAGAGCCAGGAGATTATCACAACTAATGAAAAACTGTTTTTT. This translates into CAWSVQSQEIITTNEKLFF.

The V gene is TRBV3-1 (or the pseudogene TRBV3-2), the J gene TRBJ1-2, with TRBD1 as a possible D gene (6 bases). The ends were cut back, 1 base at V and 8 bases at J, with 20 bases in the middle. This CDR3 has 16 residues. From germline, CDR1 is LGHDT and CDR2 YNNKEL (reference sequence). CDR3 DNA sequence: TGTGCCAGCAGCCAAGGGACCCCTACAGGGAGCATAGGCTACACCTTC. It encodes CASSQGTPTGSIGYTF.

In this sample, this clone turned up a few times. The rearrangement links TRBV9 to TRBJ1-1, with a weak D call TRBD1 (5 bases). Germline V gene sequence: CDR1 SGDLS, CDR2 YYNGEE. This CDR3 contains 13 residues. V gave up 2 bases and J gave up 8 bases, with 13 bases separating them. The CDR3 DNA sequence: TGTGCCAGCAGCGTCGGGTCCCCAGGGGAAGCTTTCTTT. It translates to CASSVGSPGEAFF.

This chain uses TRBV9 with TRBJ1-2, with TRBD1 as a possible D gene (5 bases). The CDR3 spans 15 residues. The germline gives CDR1 SGDLS, CDR2 YYNGEE. V was pared by 0 bases and J by 4 bases, with 13 bases between. CDR3 sequence: CASSVEVEGAYGYTF. The DNA of the CDR3 is TGTGCCAGCAGCGTAGAAGTAGAAGGGGCCTATGGCTACACCTTC.

V and J are TRBV7-3 and TRBJ2-1; D perhaps matches TRBD1 (6 bases). This CDR3 region has 14 residues. The V end was cut by 5 bases, the J end by 10 bases, with 18 bases between. From germline, CDR1 is SGHTA and CDR2 FQGTGA. CDR3 amino acids: CASSPDGWGTEQFF. CDR3 nucleotides: TGTGCCAGCAGCCCTGACGGCTGGGGGACAGAGCAGTTCTTC.

The chain joins TRBV9 to TRBJ2-7; 7 bases agree with TRBD2. V shed 0 bases and J 0 bases; nucleotides not matched to a gene: 3. The CDR3 sequence is 15 residues long. CDR1 and CDR2 (germline): SGDLS, YYNGEE. The CDR3 spells CASSVGAGLSYEQYF. The CDR3 DNA follows: TGTGCCAGCAGCGTAGGAGCGGGACTCTCCTACGAGCAGTACTTC.

The chain has TRBV28 and TRBJ2-7; D is perhaps TRBD2 (6 bases). The CDR3 spans 15 residues. Germline V gene lookup returns CDR1 MDHEN and CDR2 SYDVKM. The V gene lost 11 bases and the J gene lost 2 bases, with 22 bases spanning the gap. Here the CDR3 reads CAAHPFGGSPYEQYF. The DNA of the CDR3 is TGTGCCGCGCATCCCTTCGGGGGTTCCCCCTACGAGCAGTACTTC.

The chain recombines TRBV30 with TRBJ2-1; 9 bases line up with TRBD2. The CDR3 is made up of 14 amino acids. Germline lookup yields CDR1 GTSNPN and CDR2 SVGIG (reference sequence). With V trimmed by 0 bases and J by 7 bases, 4 bases remained unmatched. CDR3 amino acids: CAWSVMLAGNEQFF. DNA of the CDR3: TGTGCCTGGAGTGTAATGCTAGCGGGAAATGAGCAGTTCTTC.